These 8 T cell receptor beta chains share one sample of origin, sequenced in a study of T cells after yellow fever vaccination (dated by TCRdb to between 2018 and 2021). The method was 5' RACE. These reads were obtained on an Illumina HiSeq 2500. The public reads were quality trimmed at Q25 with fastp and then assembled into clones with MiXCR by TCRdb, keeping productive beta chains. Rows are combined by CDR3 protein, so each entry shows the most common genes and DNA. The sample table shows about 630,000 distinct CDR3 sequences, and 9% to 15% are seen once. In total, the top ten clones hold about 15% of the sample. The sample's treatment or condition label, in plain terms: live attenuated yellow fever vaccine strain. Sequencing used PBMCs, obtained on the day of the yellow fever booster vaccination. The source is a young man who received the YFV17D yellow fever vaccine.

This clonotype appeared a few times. CDR3 nucleotide sequence: TGTGCCAGCAGTGAATCCGGGACAGGGGTCCAAGAGACCCAGTACTTC. This translates into CASSESGTGVQETQYF. The J gene is TRBJ2-5, the V gene TRBV25-1; 10 bases agree with TRBD1. Germline V gene sequence: CDR1 MGHDK, CDR2 SYGVNS. With V trimmed by 1 base and J by 1 base, 3 bases remained unmatched. The CDR3 is 16 amino acids.

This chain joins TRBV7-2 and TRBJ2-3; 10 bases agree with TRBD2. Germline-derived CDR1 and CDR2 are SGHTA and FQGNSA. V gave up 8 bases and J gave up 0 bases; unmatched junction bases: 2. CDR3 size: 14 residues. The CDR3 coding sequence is TGTGCCAGCGTACTAGCGGGAAGCACAGATACGCAGTATTTT. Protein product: CASVLAGSTDTQYF.

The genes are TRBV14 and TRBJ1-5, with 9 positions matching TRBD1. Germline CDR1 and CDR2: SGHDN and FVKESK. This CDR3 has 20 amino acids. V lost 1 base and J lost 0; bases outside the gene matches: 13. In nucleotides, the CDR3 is TGTGCCAGCAGCCAAGCCTCTCGATTTGGGACAGGGAGTAGCAATCAGCCCCAGCATTTT. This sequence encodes CASSQASRFGTGSSNQPQHF.

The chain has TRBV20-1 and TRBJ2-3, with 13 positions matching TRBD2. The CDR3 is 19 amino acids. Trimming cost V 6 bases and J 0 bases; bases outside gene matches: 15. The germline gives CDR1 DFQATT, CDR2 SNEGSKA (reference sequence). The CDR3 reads CSAQSGLAGSLPSTDTQYF. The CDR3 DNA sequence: TGCAGTGCGCAATCGGGACTAGCGGGAAGCCTCCCTAGCACAGATACGCAGTATTTT.

The CDR3 DNA reads TGCAGTGCTAGTCCGACTAGCGGGAACCAAGAGACCCAGTACTTC. This sequence encodes CSASPTSGNQETQYF. The rearrangement links TRBV20-1 to TRBJ2-5; 11 bases are a match to TRBD2. The CDR3 spans 15 residues. The J segment lost 0 bases and the V segment lost 3 bases, leaving 3 bases of the junction unmatched. Germline V gene lookup returns CDR1 DFQATT and CDR2 SNEGSKA (reference sequence).

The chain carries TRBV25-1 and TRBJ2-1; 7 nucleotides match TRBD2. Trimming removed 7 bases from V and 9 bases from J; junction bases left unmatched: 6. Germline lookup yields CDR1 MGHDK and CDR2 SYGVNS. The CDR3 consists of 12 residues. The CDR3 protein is CASNEGTIEQFF. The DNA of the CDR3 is TGTGCCAGCAACGAGGGGACTATTGAGCAGTTCTTC.

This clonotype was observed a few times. CDR3 region: CASSEPTGGFSGNTIYF. The CDR3 DNA follows: TGTGCCAGCAGCGAACCGACAGGGGGCTTTTCTGGAAACACCATATATTTT. The genes are TRBV5-6 and TRBJ1-3; 10 positions match TRBD1. V lost 4 bases, J lost 1 base, and 8 bases stayed unmatched. The V gene's germline CDR1 is SGHDT and CDR2 YYEEEE. There are 17 residues in the CDR3.

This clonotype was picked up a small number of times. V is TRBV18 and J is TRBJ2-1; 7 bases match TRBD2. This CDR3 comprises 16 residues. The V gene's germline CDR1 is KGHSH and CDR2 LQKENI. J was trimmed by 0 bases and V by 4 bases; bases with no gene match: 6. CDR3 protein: CASSLGLLSSYNEQFF. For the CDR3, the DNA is TGTGCCAGCTCACTGGGACTATTAAGCTCCTACAATGAGCAGTTCTTC.